These 22 T cell receptor beta chains were sequenced from one sample in a study of shared clonotypes between healthy human individuals. Repertoires were generated with immunoSEQ multiplex PCR, while TCRdb's copy carries only in-frame clones and drops some. The sample holds about 110,000 clones, about 63% seen once. The sequencing input was memory CD8+ T cells sorted from blood. Subset denoted: CD45RO+ cells pooled with CCR7-negative TemRA cells. The source of these receptors is a woman aged 25 to 39 in good health.

The chain is built from TRBV2 and TRBJ2-7; D is tentatively TRBD1 or TRBD2 (5 bases each). The germline V and J ends were trimmed by 7 bases and 1 base, with 14 bases remaining between them. The CDR3 totals 14 residues. Germline loops: CDR1 SNHLY, CDR2 FYNNEI. The CDR3 coding sequence is TGTGCCAGCAACACCGGGACGGGATCCTACGAGCAGTACTTC. It codes for CASNTGTGSYEQYF. The variable domain in full, with the rest retrieved from reference TRBV2 and TRBJ2-7, is EPEVTQTPSHQVTQMGQEVILRCVPISNHLYFYWYRQILGQKVEFLVSFYNNEISEKSEIFDDQFSVERPDGSNFTLKIRSTKLEDSAMYFCASNTGTGSYEQYFGPGTRLTVT.

This clone was seen just once. The gene calls are TRBV5-1 and TRBJ1-1; D is ambiguous. Between the trimmed V and J ends, which lost 7 bases and 1 base, there was a span of 17 bases. The CDR3 spans 15 residues. Germline V gene data show CDR1 as SGHRS and CDR2 as YFSETQ. The CDR3 nucleotides are TGCGCCAGCCAAATAATCCCCGGATCGAACACTGAAGCTTTCTTT. This translates into CASQIIPGSNTEAFF. Full variable domain (outside the CDR3, taken from reference TRBV5-1 and TRBJ1-1): KAGVTQTPRYLIKTRGQQVTLSCSPISGHRSVSWYQQTPGQGLQFLFEYFSETQRNKGNFPGRFSGRQFSNSRSEMNVSTLELGDSALYLCASQIIPGSNTEAFFGQGTRLTVV.

The rearrangement uses TRBV28 and TRBJ2-3, with 8 nucleotides matching TRBD2. Germline trimming cut 5 bases from V and 4 bases from J; bases unmatched to any gene: 29. CDR1 is MDHEN, CDR2 SYDVKM, per germline. The CDR3 contains 22 residues. This chain's CDR3 is CASSTHELGRSAGGSPSDTQYF. In nucleotides, the CDR3 is TGTGCCAGCAGTACCCATGAGCTCGGTCGATCGGCGGGGGGCTCCCCCTCAGATACGCAGTATTTT.

The chain carries TRBV28 and TRBJ2-3, with D possibly being TRBD1 (5 bases). The CDR3 length is 15 residues. V lost 5 bases, J lost 2 bases, and 14 bases lay in between. CDR1 and CDR2 from the germline V gene are MDHEN and SYDVKM. The CDR3 protein is CASSPARGHTDTQYF. DNA of the CDR3: TGTGCCAGCAGTCCAGCTCGCGGACACACAGATACGCAGTATTTT.

This chain uses TRBV27 with TRBJ2-7, with 8 positions matching TRBD1. V was pared by 7 bases and J by 3 bases, with 5 bases of the junction left unmatched. The CDR3 length is 13 residues. CDR1 and CDR2 (germline): MNHEY, SMNVEV (reference sequence). The CDR3 protein is CASTPGTGYEQYF. DNA for the CDR3: TGTGCCAGCACCCCCGGGACAGGCTACGAGCAGTACTTC.

This clone was seen a few times. The chain has TRBV25-1 and TRBJ1-3; D not certain. The V gene lost 4 bases and the J gene lost 0 bases, with 7 bases spanning the gap. Germline CDR1 and CDR2: MGHDK and SYGVNS. This CDR3 region has 14 residues. The CDR3 sequence: CASSGSSSGNTIYF. The CDR3 region has the DNA TGTGCCAGCAGTGGGTCCAGCTCTGGAAACACCATATATTTT.

This sequence joins TRBV5-8 and TRBJ2-3; possibly TRBD2 for D (5 bases). Trimming took 2 bases from V and 2 from J, leaving 9 bases between them. The germline CDR1 and CDR2 sequences are SGHTS and YDEGEE. This CDR3 region has 14 residues. CDR3 sequence (DNA): TGTGCCAGCAGCTTCGGACTCCCCACAGATACGCAGTATTTT. Residues: CASSFGLPTDTQYF.

The chain combines TRBV7-8 with TRBJ1-1; D remains unclear. The CDR3 is made up of 14 amino acids. Germline CDR1 and CDR2: SGHVS and FQNEAQ. V was cut by 5 bases and J by 5 bases, with 15 bases left in between. This CDR3 is CASSRGGVGTEAFF. CDR3 DNA: TGTGCCAGCAGCCGAGGCGGGGTAGGGACTGAAGCTTTCTTT.

This clone was seen a few times. The chain recombines TRBV4-2 with TRBJ1-2; D ambiguous. V was cut by 1 base and J by 2 bases, with 11 bases left in between. Germline V gene sequence: CDR1 LGHNA, CDR2 YNFKEQ. This CDR3 contains 15 residues. This CDR3 reads CASSQGEGPNYGYTF. CDR3 nucleotide sequence: TGTGCCAGCAGCCAAGGGGAGGGCCCCAACTATGGCTACACCTTC.

This CDR3 is CASSPEDALAYEQYF. In DNA, the CDR3 is TGCGCCAGCAGCCCGGAAGACGCCCTGGCCTACGAGCAGTACTTC. This chain uses TRBV5-1 with TRBJ2-7; D remains unclear. The CDR3 has 15 residues. The germline V gene has CDR1 SGHRS and CDR2 YFSETQ. V was shortened by 4 bases and J by 2 bases, with 16 bases between the two germline ends.

This clone was observed a few times. The chain uses TRBV4-1 and TRBJ2-1, with no clear D. The CDR3 has 13 amino acids. Trimming cost V 3 bases and J 7 bases, with 10 bases left between them. Germline lookup yields CDR1 MGHRA and CDR2 YSYEKL. CDR3 sequence (DNA): TGCGCCAGCAGCCATCAACCCCAGAATGAGCAGTTCTTC. This gives the protein CASSHQPQNEQFF.

J is TRBJ2-7 and V is TRBV7-2; no reliable D call. Germline-derived CDR1 and CDR2 are SGHTA and FQGNSA. The V and J ends lost 2 bases and 5 bases respectively, with 10 bases between them. CDR3 size: 13 residues. CDR3 loop: CASSLSPTNEQYF. Written as DNA, the CDR3 is TGTGCCAGCAGCTTATCCCCAACGAACGAGCAGTACTTC.

This chain joins TRBV6-5 and TRBJ2-7; no firm D call. This CDR3 contains 13 residues. Germline V gene data show CDR1 as MNHEY and CDR2 as SVGAGI. This chain's CDR3 is CASSSSIYDGPSV. The CDR3 DNA reads TGTGCCAGCAGTTCCAGTATTTACGATGGCCCGAGTGTC.

The chain carries TRBV5-6 and TRBJ1-2; D not resolved. CDR3 size: 15 residues. Between the trimmed V and J ends, which lost 4 bases and 2 bases, there was a span of 15 bases. Germline V gives CDR1 SGHDT, CDR2 YYEEEE. The CDR3 spells CASSRGVVRNYGYTF. As DNA, the CDR3 is TGTGCCAGCAGCCGCGGGGTAGTCAGAAACTATGGCTACACCTTC.

The chain combines TRBV25-1 with TRBJ2-6; 7 nucleotides align to TRBD1. The junction had 6 bases not matched to a gene; V was cut back by 4 bases and J by 0 bases. CDR3 length equals 17 residues. Germline CDR1 and CDR2: MGHDK and SYGVNS. In DNA, the CDR3 is TGTGCCAGCAGTGGAGGGGGCGACCTCTCTGGGGCCAACGTCCTGACTTTC. It is translated as CASSGGGDLSGANVLTF.

This chain joins TRBV9 and TRBJ2-7; the D call may be TRBD1 or TRBD2 (5 bases each). CDR1 is SGDLS and CDR2 is YYNGEE in the germline V gene. This CDR3 comprises 15 residues. The V end lost 0 bases, the J end lost 5 bases, and 15 bases lay between the germline ends. The CDR3 loop is CASSVVGEWGDEQYF. DNA of the CDR3: TGTGCCAGCAGCGTAGTGGGGGAGTGGGGCGACGAGCAGTACTTC.

J is TRBJ1-2 and V is TRBV4-1, with 11 bases lining up with TRBD1. The length of the CDR3 is 17 residues. The germline V gene has CDR1 MGHRA and CDR2 YSYEKL. Trimming at V came to 3 bases and at J to 4 bases, leaving 10 bases not matched to a gene. CDR3 sequence: CASSHRPGDRGSYGYTF. DNA of the CDR3: TGCGCCAGCAGCCATCGTCCTGGGGACAGGGGGAGCTATGGCTACACCTTC.

J is TRBJ2-3 and V is TRBV7-8; TRBD2 is a possible D gene (5 bases). Germline CDR1 reads SGHVS; CDR2 reads FQNEAQ. The CDR3 covers 15 residues. Trimming took off 5 bases at V and 2 bases at J, with 14 bases between the two ends. CDR3 region: CASSLAQRHTDTQYF. CDR3 bases: TGTGCCAGCAGCCTCGCCCAGCGGCACACAGATACGCAGTATTTT.

This clone was observed a handful of times. The chain joins TRBV6-5 to TRBJ2-7; TRBD2 matches at 9 bases. Germline-derived CDR1 and CDR2 are MNHEY and SVGAGI. The V segment lost 4 bases and the J segment 2 bases; nucleotides outside the gene matches: 6. The CDR3 runs to 15 residues. CDR3 DNA: TGTGCCAGCAGTTCGTCTAGCGGGGCGGCCTACGAGCAGTACTTC. Translating it yields CASSSSSGAAYEQYF.

The chain couples TRBV7-9 to TRBJ1-5; possible D gene TRBD1, 5 bases. Germline CDR1 reads SEHNR; CDR2 reads FQNEAQ (reference sequence). The CDR3 sequence is 14 residues long. Trimming took off 5 bases at V and 4 bases at J, with 12 bases between the two ends. The CDR3 region has the DNA TGTGCCAGCAGCCCCAGGGACGGTAATCAGCCCCAGCATTTT. This translates into CASSPRDGNQPQHF.

Only one count was recorded for this clone. The chain is built from TRBV28 and TRBJ1-5, with a possible D match to TRBD1 (6 bases). The V end was cut by 2 bases, the J end by 2 bases, with 13 bases between. The CDR3 spans 16 residues. Germline CDR1 and CDR2: MDHEN and SYDVKM. CDR3 in DNA: TGTGCCAGCAGTTTAGTTTTTGGGGGGCGCAATCAGCCCCAGCATTTT. Its translation is CASSLVFGGRNQPQHF. The entire variable domain, with the rest obtained from reference TRBV28 and TRBJ1-5, is as follows: DVKVTQSSRYLVKRTGEKVFLECVQDMDHENMFWYRQDPGLGLRLIYFSYDVKMKEKGDIPEGYSVSREKKERFSLILESASTNQTSMYLCASSLVFGGRNQPQHFGDGTRLSIL.

The chain is built from TRBV25-1 and TRBJ2-1; 11 bases match TRBD1. The V segment lost 2 bases and the J segment 6 bases; nucleotides outside the gene matches: 12. The CDR3 consists of 18 residues. In germline, CDR1 is MGHDK, CDR2 SYGVNS. CDR3 DNA sequence: TGTGCCAGCAGTGAAGGACAGGTCCTGGGGACAGGGGGCAATGAGCAGTTCTTC. Encoded protein: CASSEGQVLGTGGNEQFF. Looking up the rest from reference TRBV25-1 and TRBJ2-1 gives the full variable domain: EADIYQTPRYLVIGTGKKITLECSQTMGHDKMYWYQQDPGMELHLIHYSYGVNSTEKGDLSSESTVSRIRTEHFPLTLESARPSHTSQYLCASSEGQVLGTGGNEQFFGPGTRLTVL.